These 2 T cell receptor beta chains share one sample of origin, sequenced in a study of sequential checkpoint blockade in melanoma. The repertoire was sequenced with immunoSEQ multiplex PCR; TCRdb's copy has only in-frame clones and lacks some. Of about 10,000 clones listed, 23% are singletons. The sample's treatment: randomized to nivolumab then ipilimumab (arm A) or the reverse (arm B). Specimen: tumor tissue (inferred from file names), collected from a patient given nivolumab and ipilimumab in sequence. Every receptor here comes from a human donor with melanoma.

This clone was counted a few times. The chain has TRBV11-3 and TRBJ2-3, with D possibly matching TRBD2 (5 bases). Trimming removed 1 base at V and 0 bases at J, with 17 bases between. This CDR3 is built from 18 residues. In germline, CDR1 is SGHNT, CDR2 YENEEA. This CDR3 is CASSLVGRAGGSTDTQYF. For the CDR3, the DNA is TGTGCCAGCAGCTTAGTTGGTCGTGCTGGCGGGAGCACAGATACGCAGTATTTT.

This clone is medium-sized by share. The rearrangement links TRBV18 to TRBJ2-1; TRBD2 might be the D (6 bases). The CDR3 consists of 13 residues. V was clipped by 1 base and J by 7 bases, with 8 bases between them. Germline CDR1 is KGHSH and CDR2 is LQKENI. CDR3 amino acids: CASSPRLANEQFF. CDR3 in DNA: TGTGCCAGCTCACCACGCCTAGCGAATGAGCAGTTCTTC.